A single sample gave rise to the 7 T cell receptor beta chains below, sequenced in a study of blood T cells in healthy people across ages. Together with a sample-barcoded 5' primer, a J-beta primer mix was included in a second PCR lasting about 6 to 11 cycles. TCRdb fed the 5' RACE reads into MiXCR, producing one record per CDR3 protein. Among 1.2 million to 1.5 million distinct CDR3 sequences listed, roughly 64% were seen once. Input material: blood. Source of these receptors: a young man in good health.

The chain couples TRBV27 to TRBJ2-3; 8 positions agree with TRBD1. This CDR3 comprises 17 residues. Germline assignment: CDR1 MNHEY and CDR2 SMNVEV (reference sequence). V lost 2 bases, J lost 1 base, and 8 bases stayed unmatched. CDR3 sequence reads: CASSLPLWGQGTDTQYF. CDR3 in DNA: TGTGCCAGCAGTTTACCGCTCTGGGGACAGGGCACAGATACGCAGTATTTT.

This clonotype appeared a few times. V and J are TRBV15 and TRBJ2-7; D gene ambiguous. CDR3 length: 11 amino acids. Germline V gives CDR1 LNHNV, CDR2 YYDKDF (reference sequence). The V and J ends lost 6 bases and 3 bases respectively, with 6 bases between them. The CDR3 protein is CATSANYEQYF. The CDR3, as DNA: TGTGCCACCAGTGCCAACTACGAGCAGTACTTC.

This clonotype was counted only a few times. V is TRBV29-1 and J is TRBJ2-1; 8 nucleotides agree with TRBD1. The junction had 7 bases not matched to a gene; V was cut back by 5 bases and J by 7 bases. Germline CDR1 SQVTM, CDR2 ANQGSEA. The CDR3 is 13 amino acids. The CDR3 nucleotides read TGCAGCGTTATCGGACAGGGAGTTAATGAGCAGTTCTTC. Translating it yields CSVIGQGVNEQFF.

In nucleotides, the CDR3 is TGTGCCAGCAGCTTAGCGGGGCACTATAATTCACCCCTCCACTTT. This encodes CASSLAGHYNSPLHF. The rearrangement uses TRBV7-2 and TRBJ1-6; a weak D match, TRBD1 (5 bases). Per germline, CDR1 SGHTA and CDR2 FQGNSA. V was pared by 0 bases and J by 3 bases, with 6 bases between. CDR3 length equals 15 residues.

This clonotype was seen more than once but under ten times. This chain joins TRBV5-1 and TRBJ2-6; 7 bases align to TRBD1. The CDR3 has 20 residues. Germline CDR1 and CDR2: SGHRS and YFSETQ. V gave up 5 bases and J gave up 0 bases; unmatched junction bases: 17. CDR3 DNA sequence: TGCGCCAGCAGAGGATACACAGGGGCGGATCGCCCCTCTGGGGCCAACGTCCTGACTTTC. Encoded protein: CASRGYTGADRPSGANVLTF.

Here the CDR3 reads CASSFGDRGMEQYF. Here the CDR3 DNA reads TGTGCCAGCAGTTTTGGCGACAGGGGAATGGAGCAGTACTTC. V gene TRBV12-3 or TRBV12-4 combines with J gene TRBJ2-7; 8 bases map to TRBD1. The CDR3 extends over 14 amino acids. Germline trimming cut 3 bases from V and 7 bases from J; bases unmatched to any gene: 8.

The V call is TRBV9, the J call TRBJ1-1, with 7 bases lining up with TRBD1. V dropped 3 bases and J dropped 1; count of bases not matched to a gene: 3. The CDR3 is made up of 14 amino acids. Germline lookup yields CDR1 SGDLS and CDR2 YYNGEE. The CDR3 sequence is CASSGQGSNTEAFF. The DNA of the CDR3 is TGTGCCAGCAGCGGACAGGGTTCGAACACTGAAGCTTTCTTT.